This TCR beta chain was recovered during a study of vaccination and CD4 T cells after COVID-19. At the level of the study: Drawing of post-COVID samples took place a median approximately 100 days after diagnosis (range 35 to 161).

As for this clonotype: The antigen remains unidentified.

Treatment: approximately 9-day PBMC culture with coronavirus spike peptide pools or control peptides (ViraFEST assay). During the years 2011-2018, before the COVID-19 pandemic, the unexposed donor's CD4+ T cells were collected. Scientists ran DNA taken from cultured CD4+ T cells through the Oncomine TCR Beta short-read assay for sequencing. MiXCR, applied by TCRdb to the PCR reads, yields one record per CDR3 protein. The sample comprises 10,000 or so distinct CDR3 sequences, around 60% of which are singletons, and 24% rests with the top ten. Sequenced material: CD4+ T cells from blood, cultured in vitro. The receptor comes from a human donor in good health.

CDR3 residues: CATSRRSQETQYF. DNA for the CDR3: TGTGCCACCAGTCGTAGATCTCAAGAGACCCAGTACTTC. The chain joins TRBV24-1 to TRBJ2-5; D not certain. The CDR3 runs to 13 residues. CDR1 and CDR2 from the germline V gene are KGHDR and SFDVKD. V was clipped by 6 bases and J by 2 bases, with 9 bases between them.